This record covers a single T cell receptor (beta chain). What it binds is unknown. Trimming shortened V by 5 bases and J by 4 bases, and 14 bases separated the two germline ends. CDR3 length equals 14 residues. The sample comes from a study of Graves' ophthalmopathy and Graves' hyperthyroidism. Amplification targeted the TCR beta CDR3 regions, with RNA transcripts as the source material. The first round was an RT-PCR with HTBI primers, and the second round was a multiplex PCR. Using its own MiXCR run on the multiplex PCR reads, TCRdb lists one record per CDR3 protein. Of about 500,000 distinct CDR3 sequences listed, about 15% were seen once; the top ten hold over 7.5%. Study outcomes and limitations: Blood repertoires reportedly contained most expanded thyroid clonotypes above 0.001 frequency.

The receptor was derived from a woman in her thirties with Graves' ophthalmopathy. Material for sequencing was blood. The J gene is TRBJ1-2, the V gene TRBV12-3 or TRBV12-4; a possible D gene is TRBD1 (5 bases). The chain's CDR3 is CASSASRGGYGYTF. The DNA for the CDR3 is TGTGCCAGCAGTGCTTCGCGGGGCGGCTATGGCTACACCTTC.